One sample yielded the 22 T cell receptor beta chains listed below, sequenced in a study of T cell responses to AZD1222 COVID-19 vaccine. Produced via immunoSEQ multiplex PCR; TCRdb's table is partial and in-frame only. This table has about 120,000 clones, 85% to 90% appearing once. The source material was peripheral blood, sampled on day 0 of AZD1222 vaccination. These receptors came from an adult in good health.

The chain joins TRBV6-5 to TRBJ2-1; 8 bases fit TRBD2. Germline V lookup: CDR1 MNHEY, CDR2 SVGAGI. V lost 10 bases to trimming and J lost 5 bases; unmatched junction nucleotides: 7. The CDR3 spans 13 residues. For the CDR3, the DNA is TGTGCCACCGGGGGGGTGGCAAACAATGAGCAGTTCTTC. Amino acid sequence: CATGGVANNEQFF.

The chain couples TRBV7-2 to TRBJ1-4, with 8 bases aligning to TRBD1. V lost 6 bases to trimming and J lost 8 bases; unmatched junction nucleotides: 11. The germline CDR1 and CDR2 sequences are SGHTA and FQGNSA. CDR3 length equals 15 residues. For the CDR3, the DNA is TGTGCCAGCAGGCAGGAGGCCAGGGGGCGGGAAAAACTGTTTTTT. This sequence encodes CASRQEARGREKLFF. Drawing the rest from reference TRBV7-2 and TRBJ1-4, the complete variable domain is GAGVSQSPSNKVTEKGKDVELRCDPISGHTALYWYRQSLGQGLEFLIYFQGNSAPDKSGLPSDRFSAERTGGSVSTLTIQRTQQEDSAVYLCASRQEARGREKLFFGSGTQLSVL.

The chain is built from TRBV5-1 and TRBJ2-1; tentative D call: TRBD2 (6 bases). The CDR3 loop spans 13 amino acids. The ends were cut back, 3 bases at V and 10 bases at J, with 14 bases in the middle. The germline CDR1 and CDR2 sequences are SGHRS and YFSETQ. CDR3 residues: CASSSEGLWEQFF. The DNA of the CDR3 is TGCGCCAGCAGCTCGGAGGGGCTCTGGGAGCAGTTCTTC.

CDR3 nucleotide sequence: TGTGCCAGCAGACAAAGCCTCAGGGCTCAGCCCCAGCATTTT. As protein: CASRQSLRAQPQHF. The chain links TRBV5-6 to TRBJ1-5; D perhaps matches TRBD1 (5 bases). V lost 5 bases, J lost 6 bases, and 15 bases lay in between. The CDR3 contains 14 residues. Per germline, CDR1 SGHDT and CDR2 YYEEEE.

The rearrangement joins TRBV5-1 to TRBJ1-1; D not resolved. The CDR3 extends over 13 amino acids. Trimming left V 5 bases short and J 3 bases short, with 11 bases between. Germline-derived CDR1 and CDR2 are SGHRS and YFSETQ. Here the CDR3 reads CASRQQWDTEAFF. In nucleotides, the CDR3 is TGCGCCAGCAGGCAGCAATGGGACACTGAAGCTTTCTTT. Combining the CDR3 with reference TRBV5-1 and TRBJ1-1 gives the whole variable domain KAGVTQTPRYLIKTRGQQVTLSCSPISGHRSVSWYQQTPGQGLQFLFEYFSETQRNKGNFPGRFSGRQFSNSRSEMNVSTLELGDSALYLCASRQQWDTEAFFGQGTRLTVV.

The chain links TRBV2 to TRBJ1-2; D remains unclear. V dropped 7 bases and J dropped 0 bases, with 12 bases sitting between them. CDR1 is SNHLY and CDR2 is FYNNEI in the germline V gene. The CDR3 length is 14 residues. The CDR3 nucleotides read TGTGCCAGCATGATGGGAGGGACTAACTATGGCTACACCTTC. Its protein product is CASMMGGTNYGYTF.

The chain uses TRBV4-1 and TRBJ2-5; TRBD2 matches 13 bases. CDR1 and CDR2 from the germline V gene are MGHRA and YSYEKL. The V and J ends lost 0 bases and 6 bases, in that order; junction bases with no gene match: 4. The CDR3 is 16 residues long. DNA for the CDR3: TGCGCCAGCAGCCAAGATGGGACTAGCGGGACCAAGACCCAGTACTTC. Translating it yields CASSQDGTSGTKTQYF.

V and J are TRBV14 and TRBJ1-4, with 7 bases that match TRBD1. From germline, CDR1 is SGHDN and CDR2 FVKESK. This CDR3 has 17 amino acids. The ends lost 1 base at V and 7 bases at J; junction bases unmatched: 12. CDR3 region: CASSQGKTGNFGEKLFF. CDR3 in DNA: TGTGCCAGCAGCCAAGGAAAGACAGGGAACTTCGGTGAAAAACTGTTTTTT.

The chain combines TRBV11-3 with TRBJ2-3; TRBD2 aligns across 8 bases. Germline values: CDR1 SGHNT, CDR2 YENEEA. CDR3 length equals 15 residues. V lost 1 base to trimming and J lost 6 bases; unmatched junction nucleotides: 6. CDR3 bases: TGTGCCAGCAGCTTAGGAGCGGGAGAACCGGATACGCAGTATTTT. Its protein is CASSLGAGEPDTQYF.

This chain connects TRBV12-3 or TRBV12-4 to TRBJ1-5, with a tentative D call TRBD1 (5 bases). The CDR3 runs to 13 residues. With 3 bases removed from V and 6 bases from J, the gap between germline ends came to 9 bases. CDR3 sequence reads: CASSFREAQPQHF. The CDR3 nucleotides read TGTGCCAGCAGTTTCAGGGAGGCTCAGCCCCAGCATTTT.

The gene calls are TRBV5-6 and TRBJ2-7; D is unresolved. Trimming shortened V by 6 bases and J by 5 bases, and 21 bases separated the two germline ends. The CDR3 sequence is 15 residues long. Germline V CDR1 and CDR2: SGHDT, YYEEEE. The CDR3 DNA reads as TGTGCCAGCACCCCCGCCGAGGCAGAGCCTGACGAGCAGTACTTC. The encoded protein is CASTPAEAEPDEQYF.

The chain is built from TRBV5-1 and TRBJ1-2; D call uncertain. This CDR3 spans 15 amino acids. The V end was cut by 2 bases, the J end by 6 bases, with 17 bases between. The germline gives CDR1 SGHRS, CDR2 YFSETQ. CDR3 sequence: CASSFGSLNGDGYTF. CDR3 sequence (DNA): TGCGCCAGCAGCTTCGGGTCTCTAAACGGCGATGGCTACACCTTC. The full variable domain, its missing parts supplied by reference TRBV5-1 and TRBJ1-2, is KAGVTQTPRYLIKTRGQQVTLSCSPISGHRSVSWYQQTPGQGLQFLFEYFSETQRNKGNFPGRFSGRQFSNSRSEMNVSTLELGDSALYLCASSFGSLNGDGYTFGSGTRLTVV.

The chain combines TRBV5-6 with TRBJ2-2, with D uncertain. The CDR3 contains 16 residues. Per the germline V gene, CDR1 is SGHDT and CDR2 is YYEEEE. V lost 0 bases, J lost 4 bases, and 13 bases lay in between. The CDR3 is CASSLGVGWGTGELFF. CDR3 nucleotide sequence: TGTGCCAGCAGCTTGGGCGTAGGGTGGGGCACCGGGGAGCTGTTTTTT.

The rearrangement uses TRBV2 and TRBJ2-3; D is possibly TRBD2 (6 bases). V was pared by 4 bases and J by 3 bases, with 8 bases between. Germline V lookup: CDR1 SNHLY, CDR2 FYNNEI. This CDR3 contains 13 residues. The CDR3 here is CASSVGGTDTQYF. Here the CDR3 DNA reads TGTGCCAGCAGTGTTGGGGGGACAGATACGCAGTATTTT.

This sequence joins TRBV12-1 and TRBJ2-3; the table gives TRBD1 as D, unverified against the DNA. TRBV12-1 is designated a pseudogene. The CDR3 totals 15 residues. Here the CDR3 DNA reads TGTGCCAGCAGCACCGCAGGATGTAGCACAGATACGCAGTATTTT. The encoded protein is CASSTAGCSTDTQYF.

J is TRBJ1-4 and V is TRBV2, with D tentatively TRBD1 (5 bases). V gave up 1 base and J gave up 2 bases, with 8 bases separating them. Germline V gene data show CDR1 as SNHLY and CDR2 as FYNNEI. The CDR3 has 15 residues. The CDR3 nucleotides are TGTGCCAGCAGTGAAGTTGGGGGGACTAATGAAAAACTGTTTTTT. Protein sequence: CASSEVGGTNEKLFF.

The chain joins TRBV19 to TRBJ1-1; no reliable D call. The germline gives CDR1 LNHDA, CDR2 SQIVND (reference sequence). This CDR3 spans 12 amino acids. The V end was cut by 6 bases, the J end by 6 bases, with 11 bases between. The CDR3 spells CASRYGSAEAFF. DNA of the CDR3: TGTGCCAGTAGGTACGGGTCAGCTGAAGCTTTCTTT.

The genes are TRBV3-1 (or the pseudogene TRBV3-2) and TRBJ1-1; 7 positions match TRBD1. CDR1 and CDR2 from the germline V gene are LGHDT and YNNKEL (reference sequence). The CDR3 loop spans 15 amino acids. V lost 5 bases and J lost 4; bases outside the gene matches: 10. The CDR3 nucleotides read TGTGCCAGCAGCACAACAGGGGCAAGAGGCACTGAAGCTTTCTTT. This translates into CASSTTGARGTEAFF.

The chain is built from TRBV3-1 (or the pseudogene TRBV3-2) and TRBJ1-2; D is uncertain. V lost 6 bases and J lost 3, with 11 bases in between. In germline, CDR1 is LGHDT, CDR2 YNNKEL (reference sequence). There are 13 residues in the CDR3. DNA for the CDR3: TGTGCCAGCAGTCCTGCCACAGACTATGGCTACACCTTC. The encoded protein is CASSPATDYGYTF.

This clone is deemed large. V usage is TRBV7-9 and J usage is TRBJ2-1; 8 bases line up with TRBD1. CDR1 SEHNR and CDR2 FQNEAQ come from the germline V gene (reference sequence). V dropped 5 bases and J dropped 5; count of bases not matched to a gene: 2. The CDR3 is made up of 13 amino acids. The CDR3 is CASSPTGDNEQFF. The CDR3 nucleotides read TGTGCCAGCAGCCCGACAGGGGACAATGAGCAGTTCTTC.

In its sample, this clone was seen once. The chain carries TRBV7-6 and TRBJ2-5; D tentatively reads TRBD1 or TRBD2 (6 bases each). Germline values: CDR1 SGHVS, CDR2 FNYEAQ. Trimming removed 1 base from V and 4 bases from J, with 13 bases in between. The CDR3 spans 15 residues. Here the CDR3 reads CASSLEPRGGETQYF. The CDR3 DNA sequence: TGTGCCAGCAGCTTAGAGCCCAGGGGAGGAGAGACCCAGTACTTC.

The chain joins TRBV3-1 (or the pseudogene TRBV3-2) to TRBJ1-6; D remains unclear. V gave up 0 bases and J gave up 9 bases, with 3 bases separating them. The CDR3 extends over 12 amino acids. Looked up from germline, CDR1 is LGHDT and CDR2 is YNNKEL (reference sequence). The DNA for the CDR3 is TGTGCCAGCAGCCAAGACACTTCACCCCTCCACTTT. This sequence encodes CASSQDTSPLHF.